Listed below are T cell receptor beta chains from one sample, sequenced in a study of post-analysis software for immune sequencing data. MiXCR was run by TCRdb on the PCR reads, yielding one entry per CDR3 protein. There are roughly 670,000 distinct CDR3 sequences in the sample; around 60% occur only once, and around 11% lies in the top ten. Sequencing was performed on blood. Receptors originate from a girl aged 2 to 10 with multiple sclerosis. CDR3s include the opening cysteine and the closing phenylalanine or tryptophan. Each record gives: D gene, J gene, V gene, clone size, CDR3 DNA, CDR3 protein. A D gene is named only where the DNA matches it firmly. The size field is filled for only some rows; it gives once, few, many or a size class.

TRBD1 TRBJ2-7 TRBV6-5 few TGTGCCAGCAGTTTCTGGACAGGGGATACCGAGCAGTACTTC CASSFWTGDTEQYF
TRBD2 TRBJ2-4 TRBV6-1 . TGTGCCAGCAGTGGACCCTCTCAGCTAGCGGGGGAGAAGTACTTC CASSGPSQLAGEKYF
. TRBJ2-1 TRBV2 . TGTGCCAGCAGTCACGACTCTCTGGGGGTGGGCAACTCCTACAATGAGCAGTTCTTC CASSHDSLGVGNSYNEQFF
TRBD1 TRBJ1-2 TRBV12-3/TRBV12-4 . TGTGCCAGCAGTCCTTCGGGGGACAGGGTCTATGGCTACACCTTC CASSPSGDRVYGYTF
. TRBJ1-4 TRBV6-1 . TGTGCCAGCAGTAAAGGGGCGGCAGGGGTTAATGAAAAACTGTTTTTT CASSKGAAGVNEKLFF
. TRBJ2-1 TRBV7-3 . TGTGCCAGCAGCTTCTCGTTAAATACCCCATTGTTCTTC CASSFSLNTPLFF
. TRBJ2-1 TRBV24-1 . TGTGCCACCAGTGATACAGAGACCCAGTTCTTC CATSDTETQFF
. TRBJ1-5 TRBV29-1 few TGCAGCGTTGTTACAAGCAATCAGCCCCAGCATTTT CSVVTSNQPQHF
. TRBJ1-1 TRBV27 few TGTGCCAGCAGTCCCCTGGGGGCCGGGACTGAAGCTTTCTTT CASSPLGAGTEAFF
TRBD2 TRBJ2-5 TRBV29-1 . TGCAGCGTAGACACACTAAGAACGACTAGCGGGGTCCCCGAGACCCAGTACTTC CSVDTLRTTSGVPETQYF
TRBD2 TRBJ2-1 TRBV29-1 few TGCAGCGTTGAGGCTCCGGGAGCGGGATGGGCCTACAATGAGCAGTTCTTC CSVEAPGAGWAYNEQFF
. TRBJ2-3 TRBV20-1 few TGCAGTGCTAGAGATCCGAGACAGGTCGATACGCAGTATTTT CSARDPRQVDTQYF
TRBD2 TRBJ2-7 TRBV6-2/TRBV6-3 . TGTGCCAGCAGTTACAAGCGGGGGATATCCTACGAGCAGTACTTC CASSYKRGISYEQYF
. TRBJ2-3 TRBV20-1 once TGCAGTGCAAGTGCCCCCGGTGGGAGACGGAGCACAGATACGCAGTATTTT CSASAPGGRRSTDTQYF
TRBD1 TRBJ2-5 TRBV29-1 few TGCAGCGTTGATTTGGACAGGGCACAAGAGACCCAGTACTTC CSVDLDRAQETQYF
. TRBJ1-5 TRBV4-2 . TGTGCCAGCAGCCAAGATCTTCTGAGCTCCGGGCATTTT CASSQDLLSSGHF
. TRBJ2-4 TRBV7-9 . TGTGCCGGCAGCCTTGGTGGTCTAGCCAAAAACATTCAGTACTTC CAGSLGGLAKNIQYF
. TRBJ2-3 TRBV24-1 . TGTGCCACCAGTGAATCGGCTGGCACAGATACGCAGTATTTT CATSESAGTDTQYF
TRBD2 TRBJ2-3 TRBV15 . TGTGCCACCAGCGGGAGGGGTACAGATACGCAGTATTTT CATSGRGTDTQYF
TRBD1 TRBJ2-5 TRBV7-9 few TGTGCCAGCAGCTTCCAGACAGGGCGGTTAGAGACCCAGTACTTC CASSFQTGRLETQYF
TRBD2 TRBJ2-3 TRBV12-3/TRBV12-4 few TGTGCCAGCAGTTTAGGTGTGGCGGCGGGAGGGGCAGATACGCAGTATTTT CASSLGVAAGGADTQYF
. TRBJ2-7 TRBV4-1 . TGCGCCAGCAGCCAAGTTGGGGGGTCCTACGAGCAGTACTTC CASSQVGGSYEQYF
. TRBJ2-7 TRBV2 . TGTGCCAGCAGTGAATTGGGGAAACGCTACGAGCAGTACTTC CASSELGKRYEQYF
. TRBJ2-5 TRBV29-1 . TGCAGCGACATGCAAGAGACCCAGTACTTC CSDMQETQYF
TRBD2 TRBJ2-1 TRBV7-2 few TGTGCCAGCAGGACTAGCGGGAGTTACAATGAGCAGTTCTTC CASRTSGSYNEQFF
. TRBJ1-2 TRBV3-1 few TGTGCCAGCAGCCAAGATACGGGGGGCTATGGCTACACCTTC CASSQDTGGYGYTF
. TRBJ1-1 TRBV20-1 . TGCAGTGCTAGTGCTCGGGCGAATACTGAAGCTTTCTTT CSASARANTEAFF
TRBD2 TRBJ2-1 TRBV7-3 few TGTGCCAGCAGCATGGGACTAGCGGGGAGGGGCCGTGAGCAGTTCTTC CASSMGLAGRGREQFF
. TRBJ2-7 TRBV12-3/TRBV12-4 few TGTGCCAGCAGTTTAAGGGCACCCTACGAGCAGTACTTC CASSLRAPYEQYF
. TRBJ2-5 TRBV29-1 . TGCAGCGTTGCAAGCTCCGATAACCAAGAGACCCAGTACTTC CSVASSDNQETQYF
. TRBJ1-1 TRBV4-3 . TGCGCCAGCAGCCAAGATCGGAAGTCAAGGCCTGGTGAAGCTTTCTTT CASSQDRKSRPGEAFF
TRBD1 TRBJ2-6 TRBV12-3/TRBV12-4 . TGTGCCAGCACCAACCGGGACAGGGATTTCTCTGGGGCCAACGTCCTGACTTTC CASTNRDRDFSGANVLTF
. TRBJ2-1 TRBV7-9 . TGTGCCAGCACCGTATCCCCGACAGGTGAGGAAGATGAGCAGTTCTTC CASTVSPTGEEDEQFF
TRBD2 TRBJ2-7 TRBV6-1 . TGTGCCAGCAGTGACTTCATGGAGCGGGGGTCCAATGAGCAGTACTTC CASSDFMERGSNEQYF
TRBD2 TRBJ2-5 TRBV20-1 . TGCAGTGCTCGCCGGGAGGAGGAGACCCAGTACTTC CSARREEETQYF
TRBD2 TRBJ2-7 TRBV20-1 . TGCAGTGTAGCGGGGATCCTCTACGAGCAGTACTTC CSVAGILYEQYF
TRBD2 TRBJ2-5 TRBV7-8 . TGTGCCAGCAGCCCTTATACCGGGACTAGCGATGAGACCCAGTACTTC CASSPYTGTSDETQYF
TRBD1 TRBJ2-1 TRBV11-3 . TGTGCCAGCAGCACTGGACAGGGGGCGAACGTTGAGCAGTTCTTC CASSTGQGANVEQFF
TRBD1 TRBJ2-2 TRBV7-6 once TGTGCCTCAGACCCGGACAGGGGGCGTGTTGGCACCGGGGAGCTGTTTTTT CASDPDRGRVGTGELFF
TRBD2 TRBJ2-1 TRBV20-1 few TGCAGTGCTAGAGAGTTAGCGGGGGGCTCCAATGAGCAGTTCTTC CSARELAGGSNEQFF
. TRBJ1-1 TRBV12-3/TRBV12-4 . TGTGCCAGCAGACAGGGCGGCACTGGAGCTTTCTTT CASRQGGTGAFF
. TRBJ1-1 TRBV7-2 . TGTGCCAGCAGCTTAGAGACGGGGGGGTACATGAACACTGAAGCTTTCTTT CASSLETGGYMNTEAFF
TRBD1 TRBJ2-1 TRBV5-5 . TGTGCCAGCAGCTTGTTTGATAGGGACAGCAATGAGCAGTTCTTC CASSLFDRDSNEQFF
. TRBJ1-2 TRBV7-6 . TGTGCCAGCAGCTTAGAGAGGGACAAGGATGAGTATGGCTACACCTTC CASSLERDKDEYGYTF
. TRBJ2-1 TRBV15 . TGTGCCACCAGCAGAGGGGATGAGCAGTTCTTC CATSRGDEQFF
. TRBJ1-1 TRBV5-1 few TGCGCCAGCGTTGAAGGGGAAAAGTTGACTGAAGCTTTCTTT CASVEGEKLTEAFF
. TRBJ2-4 TRBV5-1 once TGCGCCAGCAGCTTGGGGGGCCGTGGAAACATTCAGTACTTC CASSLGGRGNIQYF
. TRBJ1-2 TRBV5-1 . TGCGCCAGCAGCTTACAGGATTCTAACTATGGCTACACCTTC CASSLQDSNYGYTF
TRBD2 TRBJ2-3 TRBV7-8 once TGTGCCAGCAGCCTCCCCGGGACTAGCGGGAGAAAGGGCACAGATACGCAGTATTTT CASSLPGTSGRKGTDTQYF
. TRBJ1-2 TRBV6-1 . TGTGCCAGCAGTGAAGGCCCCTTGATCTATGGCTACACCTTC CASSEGPLIYGYTF
. TRBJ2-5 TRBV11-2 few TGTGCCAGCAGCTTATTAGGCGGGACTCAAGAGACCCAGTACTTC CASSLLGGTQETQYF